This is a list of T cell receptor beta chains from one sample in a study of CD8 T cells in Susac syndrome. TCRdb re-derived calls from the immunoSEQ multiplex PCR reads in MiXCR, one entry per CDR3 protein. The top ten hold 0.08% to 0.095% of the sample, which has 160,000 or so distinct CDR3 sequences, roughly 94% seen once. Sequenced material: CD4+ T cells from PBMCs. The receptors here all came from a human donor with multiple sclerosis. Each CDR3 is given with its conserved first and last residue. Each record gives: J gene, D gene, clone size, V gene, CDR3 DNA, CDR3 protein. The D gene is left open where the match is weak. Size is stated for part of the rows, as once, few or many counts, or as a class when the clone is expanded.

>TRBJ1-1|TRBD1|.|TRBV18
TGTGCCAGCTCACTAAACGGACAGGGTAACGAAGCTTTCTTT
CASSLNGQGNEAFF
>TRBJ1-2|TRBD1|.|TRBV12-3/TRBV12-4
TGTGCCAGCAGTGGACAGGGTGGCACCTATGGCTACACCTTC
CASSGQGGTYGYTF
>TRBJ2-2|.|.|TRBV7-3
TGTGCCAGCAGCCTACGACAGAGGGCCGCGCTAAACACCGGGGAGCTGTTTTTT
CASSLRQRAALNTGELFF
>TRBJ2-5|.|.|TRBV21-1
TGTGCCAGCAGCAAGTCGGAGGACTCCCAGTACTTC
CASSKSEDSQYF
>TRBJ1-4|.|.|TRBV10-3
TGTGCCATCAGTGAGACAACTAATGAAAAACTGTTTTTT
CAISETTNEKLFF
>TRBJ2-5|TRBD2|.|TRBV12-3/TRBV12-4
TGTGCCAGCAGTGCCGGGGGGGGGACCCAGTACTTC
CASSAGGGTQYF
>TRBJ2-7|TRBD1|.|TRBV29-1
TGCAGCGTTGATCCTGGACAGGGGATACGCGAGCAGTACTTC
CSVDPGQGIREQYF
>TRBJ2-6|.|.|TRBV28
TGTGCCAGCAAGAGGACCGGAAGCTCTGGGGCCAACGTCCTGACTTTC
CASKRTGSSGANVLTF
>TRBJ1-1|.|.|TRBV2
TGTGCCAGCAGCACACAAGTAAAGGCTTTCTTT
CASSTQVKAFF
>TRBJ1-1|.|.|TRBV12-3/TRBV12-4
TGTGCCAGCAAGCGGGGGTCAATGAACACTGAAGCTTTCTTT
CASKRGSMNTEAFF
>TRBJ2-1|TRBD2|once|TRBV20-1
TGCAGCCTGACTAGCGGGAGGGATGAGCAGTTCTTC
CSLTSGRDEQFF
>TRBJ2-7|TRBD1|few|TRBV3-1
TGTGCCAGCAGCTCATCGGGACAGGGGAACTACGAGCAGTACTTC
CASSSSGQGNYEQYF
>TRBJ1-5|.|.|TRBV6-1
TGTGCCAGCAGGGACCCACGGAATGGTCGTCAGCCCCAGCATTTT
CASRDPRNGRQPQHF
>TRBJ1-2|.|.|TRBV25-1
TGTGCCAGCAGTGAACCGGCGAGGGGCTACACCTTC
CASSEPARGYTF
>TRBJ1-2|.|.|TRBV18
TGTGCCAGCGGTACGCAGGACGCTTATGGCTACACCTTC
CASGTQDAYGYTF
>TRBJ1-2|.|.|TRBV12-3/TRBV12-4
TGTGCCAGCAGTTTCCTGGCCGTAGGAGGCTACACCTTC
CASSFLAVGGYTF
>TRBJ1-2|.|.|TRBV7-9
TGTGCCAGCAGCCCAGGGCTCTCCTATGGCTACACCTTC
CASSPGLSYGYTF
>TRBJ2-5|TRBD2|.|TRBV6-2/TRBV6-3
TGTGCCAGCGCGGGAGGCGGGGAGACCCAGTACTTC
CASAGGGETQYF
>TRBJ1-2|.|.|TRBV11-2
TGTGCCAGCAGCTTGGAGACAGTTGGCTACACCTTC
CASSLETVGYTF
>TRBJ1-1|.|.|TRBV29-1
TGCAGCGTTGACTGGGGGAAGAACACTGAAGCTTTCTTT
CSVDWGKNTEAFF
>TRBJ1-1|.|.|TRBV20-1
TGCAGTGCTAGAGTTGCAAGGCAGGGGAACACTGAAGCTTTCTTT
CSARVARQGNTEAFF
>TRBJ1-5|.|.|TRBV19
TGTGCCAGTAGCCCCCGCCCAGGCTATAGCAATCAGCCCCAGCATTTT
CASSPRPGYSNQPQHF
>TRBJ1-1|.|.|TRBV25-1
TGTGCCAGCAGACGGAATTTCGGTGAAGCTTTCTTT
CASRRNFGEAFF
>TRBJ1-2|.|.|TRBV3-1
TGTGCCAGCAGCCAAGGCGGGATCTATGGCTACACCTTC
CASSQGGIYGYTF
>TRBJ1-1|.|.|TRBV28
TGTGCCAGCAGTTTACTTAGCCACATGAACACTGAAGCTTTCTTT
CASSLLSHMNTEAFF
>TRBJ1-1|.|.|TRBV7-3
TGTGCCAGCAGCTTAACCGCCAACACAGGGACTGAAGCTTTCTTT
CASSLTANTGTEAFF
>TRBJ2-5|.|.|TRBV4-1
TGCGCCAGCAGCCAAGCTGTCGGGGAGACCCAGTACTTC
CASSQAVGETQYF
>TRBJ1-2|.|.|TRBV3-1
TGTGCCAGCAGCCAAGACGATAGTGGCTACACCTTC
CASSQDDSGYTF
>TRBJ2-3|TRBD2|.|TRBV6-2/TRBV6-3
TGTGCCAGCAGTTACACGTCTAGCGGGAACACAGATACGCAGTATTTT
CASSYTSSGNTDTQYF
>TRBJ2-4|TRBD1|.|TRBV4-3
TGCGCCAGCAGCCAAGATAGATGGGACAGGGGGCGCGAGTACTTC
CASSQDRWDRGREYF